These 23 T cell receptor beta chains originate from one sample sequenced in a study of OX40 agonist ivuxolimab in advanced cancers. Profiling relied on immunoSEQ multiplex PCR, and the TCRdb table lists in-frame clones only, not all of them. In the table there are 55,000 to 75,000 clones, 65% to 90% of which are singletons. This specimen consisted of CD4+ or CD8+ T cells sorted from blood, obtained in a trial of the OX40 agonist ivuxolimab. The receptors were gathered from an adult with an advanced solid tumor such as melanoma, head and neck, liver or kidney cancer.

The rearrangement links TRBV29-1 to TRBJ2-5, with D maybe TRBD2 (6 bases). Per the germline V gene, CDR1 is SQVTM and CDR2 is ANQGSEA. The CDR3 totals 10 residues. Trimming left V 7 bases short and J 3 bases short, with 6 bases between. The CDR3: CSGGEETQYF. CDR3 DNA sequence: TGCAGCGGGGGGGAAGAGACCCAGTACTTC.

Written as DNA, the CDR3 is TGTGCCAGCAGTGAAGCCGGGGACACCGGGGAGCTGTTTTTT. This translates into CASSEAGDTGELFF. This chain connects TRBV2 to TRBJ2-2; D is possibly TRBD2 (5 bases). Trimming took off 0 bases at V and 3 bases at J, with 5 bases between the two ends. CDR3 length: 14 residues. The germline CDR1 and CDR2 sequences are SNHLY and FYNNEI.

This chain connects TRBV19 to TRBJ1-2; the D is unclear. The germline V and J ends were trimmed by 5 bases and 4 bases, with 11 bases remaining between them. This CDR3 comprises 13 residues. From germline, CDR1 is LNHDA and CDR2 SQIVND (reference sequence). The CDR3 protein is CASSSTEVYGYTF. CDR3 sequence (DNA): TGTGCCAGTAGTTCAACAGAGGTCTATGGCTACACCTTC.

The chain employs TRBV11-2 and TRBJ1-2; the D is unclear. Germline assignment: CDR1 SGHAT and CDR2 FQNNGV. The CDR3 is 15 amino acids. Trimming pared 3 bases from V and 0 bases from J, leaving 11 bases between. DNA of the CDR3: TGTGCCAGCAGCTTTGGAGCAGTAACTAACTATGGCTACACCTTC. Its translation is CASSFGAVTNYGYTF.

The rearrangement links TRBV7-2 to TRBJ1-3; D is perhaps TRBD1 (5 bases). The CDR3 consists of 16 residues. V was trimmed by 6 bases and J by 2 bases, leaving 17 bases between them. The V gene's germline CDR1 is SGHTA and CDR2 FQGNSA. DNA for the CDR3: TGTGCCAGCAGTCAGGCTGGCAGGGTCCCTGGAAACACCATATATTTT. Translating gives CASSQAGRVPGNTIYF.

This clone has just a few counts. The V gene is TRBV10-3, the J gene TRBJ2-5; D remains ambiguous. V lost 4 bases and J lost 2, with 8 bases in between. Germline CDR1 reads ENHRY; CDR2 reads SYGVKD. The CDR3 length is 13 residues. The CDR3 reads CAISVTGQETQYF. The CDR3 DNA sequence: TGTGCCATCAGTGTGACCGGGCAAGAGACCCAGTACTTC.

A remark on this clone: This CDR3 is also generated by other DNA sequences in the sample. The chain uses TRBV18 and TRBJ1-1; D gene ambiguous. Germline values: CDR1 KGHSH, CDR2 LQKENI. V was pared by 2 bases and J by 1 base, with 5 bases between. The CDR3 contains 13 residues. CDR3 in amino acids: CASSPGGNTEAFF. The CDR3 bases are TGTGCCAGCTCACCAGGAGGGAACACTGAAGCTTTCTTT. Full variable domain (rest looked up from reference TRBV18 and TRBJ1-1): NAGVMQNPRHLVRRRGQEARLRCSPMKGHSHVYWYRQLPEEGLKFMVYLQKENIIDESGMPKERFSAEFPKEGPSILRIQQVVRGDSAAYFCASSPGGNTEAFFGQGTRLTVV.

J is TRBJ1-1 and V is TRBV7-9; D remains unclear. CDR1 SEHNR and CDR2 FQNEAQ come from the germline V gene (reference sequence). Deletions cut 1 base from V and 3 bases from J, with 9 bases between. The CDR3 runs 14 residues. CDR3 region: CASSLVPIDTEAFF. Here the CDR3 DNA reads TGTGCCAGCAGCTTAGTCCCTATTGACACTGAAGCTTTCTTT.

This clone turned up a few times. The chain recombines TRBV14 with TRBJ1-2, with 9 positions matching TRBD1. After removal of 4 bases from V and 6 bases from J, the junction contained 6 bases not matched to a gene. Germline assignment: CDR1 SGHDN and CDR2 FVKESK. The CDR3 has 14 residues. The CDR3 region is CASSLVTGGNGYTF. CDR3 in DNA: TGTGCCAGCAGCCTAGTGACAGGGGGAAATGGCTACACCTTC.

The V call is TRBV7-9, the J call TRBJ2-3; TRBD1 might be the D (5 bases). V was cut by 6 bases and J by 2 bases, with 12 bases left in between. The CDR3 totals 14 residues. Germline V CDR1 and CDR2: SEHNR, FQNEAQ (reference sequence). CDR3 nucleotides: TGTGCCAGCAGGGTGACAGCGAACACAGATACGCAGTATTTT. Translated, it gives CASRVTANTDTQYF.

This rearrangement joins TRBV5-1 to TRBJ2-7, with TRBD1 identical over 7 bases. The CDR3 runs to 16 residues. Germline CDR1 reads SGHRS; CDR2 reads YFSETQ. The V gene end was trimmed by 2 bases and the J gene end by 5 bases; junction bases not matched to a gene: 13. CDR3: CASSLAGGTFPNEQYF. Here the CDR3 DNA reads TGCGCCAGCAGCTTAGCAGGGGGAACCTTCCCCAACGAGCAGTACTTC.

The chain's CDR3 is CASRGTGELFF. DNA for the CDR3: TGTGCCAGCAGGGGAACCGGGGAGCTGTTTTTT. J is TRBJ2-2 and V is TRBV9; D is ambiguous. Germline assignment: CDR1 SGDLS and CDR2 YYNGEE. This CDR3 contains 11 residues. V was pared by 5 bases and J by 5 bases, with 4 bases between.

This sequence joins TRBV7-9 and TRBJ1-2; the match to TRBD1 covers 7 bases. The germline gives CDR1 SEHNR, CDR2 FQNEAQ (reference sequence). The J segment lost 7 bases and the V segment lost 5 bases, leaving 10 bases of the junction unmatched. The CDR3 has 14 residues. The CDR3 coding sequence is TGTGCCAGCAGCGGGCCTAAGACAGGGTTTGGCTACACCTTC. Translating gives CASSGPKTGFGYTF. The full variable domain, its missing parts supplied by reference TRBV7-9 and TRBJ1-2, is DTGVSQNPRHKITKRGQNVTFRCDPISEHNRLYWYRQTLGQGPEFLTYFQNEAQLEKSRLLSDRFSAERPKGSFSTLEIQRTEQGDSAMYLCASSGPKTGFGYTFGSGTRLTVV.

The genes are TRBV9 and TRBJ1-2; 7 nucleotides match TRBD1. CDR1 SGDLS and CDR2 YYNGEE come from the germline V gene. This CDR3 comprises 14 residues. Germline trimming cut 0 bases from V and 4 bases from J; bases unmatched to any gene: 3. As DNA, the CDR3 is TGTGCCAGCAGCGTAGGTCGGGACAGCTATGGCTACACCTTC. Its translation is CASSVGRDSYGYTF.

The gene calls are TRBV5-8 and TRBJ2-1; D remains unclear. CDR1 is SGHTS, CDR2 YDEGEE, per germline. This CDR3 is 16 amino acids long. V was pared by 1 base and J by 0 bases, with 11 bases between. The CDR3 DNA is TGTGCCAGCAGCTTGCCATCAGTCGGCTCCTACAATGAGCAGTTCTTC. Translating gives CASSLPSVGSYNEQFF.

The chain employs TRBV7-2 and TRBJ2-7, with unresolved D. V lost 3 bases and J 3 bases, leaving 9 bases between the germline ends. This CDR3 spans 13 amino acids. Looked up from germline, CDR1 is SGHTA and CDR2 is FQGNSA. The CDR3 is CASSLSQSYEQYF. Here the CDR3 DNA reads TGTGCCAGCAGCTTGTCACAGAGCTACGAGCAGTACTTC.

This chain links TRBV6-1 with TRBJ1-2; D uncertain. Germline V lookup: CDR1 MNHNS, CDR2 SASEGT. The V end lost 1 base, the J end lost 7 bases, and 13 bases lay between the germline ends. The CDR3 is 14 amino acids. Written as DNA, the CDR3 is TGTGCCAGCAGTGAAGTACCAAAGGAGGGTGGCTACACCTTC. It yields the protein CASSEVPKEGGYTF.

This rearrangement joins TRBV7-3 to TRBJ2-2; 7 bases are a match to TRBD1. Germline CDR1 is SGHTA and CDR2 is FQGTGA. This CDR3 contains 15 residues. The V segment lost 5 bases and the J segment 4 bases; nucleotides outside the gene matches: 7. The CDR3 coding sequence is TGTGCCAGCAGCCCCACAGGGGTAGGCACCGGGGAGCTGTTTTTT. The encoded protein is CASSPTGVGTGELFF.

This clone was counted once. This chain links TRBV16 with TRBJ2-1; possible D gene TRBD2, 6 bases. CDR1 KGHSY and CDR2 FQNENV come from the germline V gene. The CDR3 length is 15 residues. Trimming took 3 bases from V and 7 from J, leaving 16 bases between them. The CDR3 loop reads CASSQSGDGSNEQFF. CDR3 sequence (DNA): TGTGCCAGCAGCCAGTCGGGGGACGGCTCGAATGAGCAGTTCTTC.

The chain couples TRBV6-5 to TRBJ1-3; D gene uncertain. V dropped 0 bases and J dropped 3 bases, with 9 bases sitting between them. The germline gives CDR1 MNHEY, CDR2 SVGAGI. This CDR3 has 15 residues. Here the CDR3 reads CASSYSQFFGNTIYF. DNA for the CDR3: TGTGCCAGCAGTTACTCTCAGTTCTTTGGAAACACCATATATTTT.

The DNA of the CDR3 is TGTGCCATCAGTGAGACAGGGGATGAAAAACTGTTTTTT. Translated: CAISETGDEKLFF. V usage is TRBV10-3 and J usage is TRBJ1-4, with 7 positions matching TRBD1. The CDR3 contains 13 residues. V shed 2 bases and J 6 bases; nucleotides not matched to a gene: 0. Germline V gives CDR1 ENHRY, CDR2 SYGVKD.

The chain has TRBV10-2 and TRBJ2-3; D gene unclear. This CDR3 spans 13 amino acids. The V gene lost 5 bases and the J gene lost 1 base, with 7 bases spanning the gap. Germline V gene lookup returns CDR1 WSHSY and CDR2 SAAADI. The CDR3 spells CASSLWGTDTQYF. The DNA for the CDR3 is TGCGCCAGCAGTTTATGGGGCACAGATACGCAGTATTTT.

The chain is built from TRBV6-5 and TRBJ1-2; D ambiguous. Trimming pared 5 bases from V and 4 bases from J, leaving 8 bases between. CDR3 length equals 12 residues. From germline, CDR1 is MNHEY and CDR2 SVGAGI. The CDR3 DNA follows: TGTGCCAGCAGTACCGAAAGCTATGGCTACACCTTC. Its protein is CASSTESYGYTF.